A single T cell receptor beta chain is shown here with its context. Its antigen is as yet unknown. Amplifying from RNA transcripts, the study obtained TCR beta CDR3 regions. First-round RT-PCR with HTBI primers preceded a second-round multiplex PCR. TCRdb re-analysed the multiplex PCR reads in MiXCR, keeping a single row per CDR3 protein. The table records about 200,000 distinct CDR3 sequences, over 25% of them present only once. Unmatched junction bases numbered 6, after V lost 3 bases and J lost 4 bases. Germline CDR1 and CDR2: ENHRY and SYGVKD. The CDR3 sequence is 15 residues long. Other autoimmune diseases, uncontrolled infections, pregnancy or lactation led to the exclusion of patients. These data originate in a study of Graves' ophthalmopathy and Graves' hyperthyroidism. Study-level points and caveats: With about 86% sensitivity and around 80% specificity, a 13-signature model separated ophthalmopathy from stable hyperthyroidism. Among expanded thyroid clonotypes above 0.001 frequency, most also occurred in blood.

The sample comprised peripheral blood. This receptor was identified in a man in his fifties or sixties with Graves' ophthalmopathy. V is TRBV10-3 and J is TRBJ1-2; 9 bases match TRBD1. CDR3 in amino acids: CAISDGQGTSYGYTF. As DNA, the CDR3 is TGTGCCATCAGTGACGGACAGGGGACGAGCTATGGCTACACCTTC.